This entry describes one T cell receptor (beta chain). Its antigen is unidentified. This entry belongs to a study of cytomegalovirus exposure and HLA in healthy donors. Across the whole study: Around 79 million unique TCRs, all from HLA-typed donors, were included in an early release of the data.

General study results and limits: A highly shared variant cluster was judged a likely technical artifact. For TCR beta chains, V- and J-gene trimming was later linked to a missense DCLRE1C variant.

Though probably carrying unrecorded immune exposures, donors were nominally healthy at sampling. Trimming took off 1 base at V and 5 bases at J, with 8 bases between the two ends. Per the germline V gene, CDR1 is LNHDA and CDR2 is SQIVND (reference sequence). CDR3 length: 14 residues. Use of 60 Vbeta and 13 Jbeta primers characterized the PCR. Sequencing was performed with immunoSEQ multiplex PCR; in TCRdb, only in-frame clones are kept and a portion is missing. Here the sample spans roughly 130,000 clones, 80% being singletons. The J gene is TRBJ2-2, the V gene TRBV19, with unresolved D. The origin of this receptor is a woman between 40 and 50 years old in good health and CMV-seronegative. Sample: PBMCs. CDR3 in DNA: TGTGCCAGTAGTATAGTTTCCCCTACCGGGGAGCTGTTTTTT. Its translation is CASSIVSPTGELFF.